These 18 T cell receptor beta chains were all obtained from the same sample, sequenced in a study of CD8+CD57+ T cells in acquired aplastic anemia. Sequencing was done on patients that had shown CD8+CD57+ cell expansion by flow cytometry. Template material for TCR beta VDJ and CDR3 profiling consisted of genomic DNA. In TCRdb, the reads were re-called with MiXCR into one record per CDR3 protein. Among around 180,000 distinct CDR3 sequences, roughly half were seen once, and the ten largest hold about 1.8%. What was sequenced was sorted CD4+, CD8+, or CD8+CD57+ T cells (not recorded which) from PBMCs. Receptors originate from a human donor with aplastic anemia.

V is TRBV7-9 and J is TRBJ1-2, with 7 bases fitting TRBD1. The germline gives CDR1 SEHNR, CDR2 FQNEAQ (reference sequence). This CDR3 has 15 amino acids. Germline trimming cut 5 bases from V and 3 bases from J; bases unmatched to any gene: 9. CDR3 nucleotides: TGTGCCAGCAGCCCCGGGGACAGACGCCACTATGGCTACACCTTC. As protein: CASSPGDRRHYGYTF.

J is TRBJ1-3 and V is TRBV6-1; 7 nucleotides agree with TRBD1. V shed 6 bases, J shed 4 bases, and the junction held 6 bases outside the gene matches. The CDR3 spans 14 residues. Germline values: CDR1 MNHNS, CDR2 SASEGT. The CDR3 DNA reads TGTGCCAGCAGCCCTGGGACAGTAGGAAACACCATATATTTT. Amino acid sequence: CASSPGTVGNTIYF.

V usage is TRBV29-1 and J usage is TRBJ2-7, with D perhaps matching TRBD2 (5 bases). V gave up 4 bases and J gave up 4 bases, with 20 bases separating them. This CDR3 has 15 residues. The V gene's germline CDR1 is SQVTM and CDR2 ANQGSEA. CDR3 in DNA: TGCAGCGTTGGTCGGGGTTCACCTGCTGGGTACGAGCAGTACTTC. It is translated as CSVGRGSPAGYEQYF.

V usage is TRBV20-1 and J usage is TRBJ2-1, with no clear D. The CDR3 has 13 amino acids. Germline loops: CDR1 DFQATT, CDR2 SNEGSKA (reference sequence). V shed 3 bases and J shed 3 bases, with 9 bases lying between them. The DNA of the CDR3 is TGCAGTGCTAGCTCCACCTACTACAATGAGCAGTTCTTC. Translation gives CSASSTYYNEQFF.

The chain recombines TRBV24-1 with TRBJ2-7; 7 bases align to TRBD2. The ends lost 2 bases at V and 3 bases at J; junction bases unmatched: 0. Germline V CDR1 and CDR2: KGHDR, SFDVKD. The CDR3 consists of 13 residues. The CDR3 loop is CATSDSGGYEQYF. The DNA of the CDR3 is TGTGCCACCAGTGATTCGGGGGGCTACGAGCAGTACTTC.

This clonotype was seen many times. The chain joins TRBV5-6 to TRBJ2-7; 10 bases are a match to TRBD2. This CDR3 spans 15 amino acids. Per germline, CDR1 SGHDT and CDR2 YYEEEE. V lost 4 bases, J lost 2 bases, and 6 bases stayed unmatched. The CDR3 sequence is CASSLIAGGAYEQYF. CDR3 nucleotide sequence: TGTGCCAGCAGCCTTATAGCGGGAGGTGCCTACGAGCAGTACTTC. Full variable domain (outside the CDR3, taken from reference TRBV5-6 and TRBJ2-7): DAGVTQSPTHLIKTRGQQVTLRCSPKSGHDTVSWYQQALGQGPQFIFQYYEEEERQRGNFPDRFSGHQFPNYSSELNVNALLLGDSALYLCASSLIAGGAYEQYFGPGTRLTVT.

With respect to this clonotype: A much larger clone is a single base away; this may be a read error. This chain joins TRBV3-1 and TRBJ1-6; 9 bases are shared with TRBD1. From germline, CDR1 is LGHDT and CDR2 YNNKEL (reference sequence). The V segment lost 2 bases and the J segment 9 bases; nucleotides outside the gene matches: 8. The CDR3 spans 16 residues. The CDR3 loop is CASSQSGQGLSSPLHF. In DNA, the CDR3 is TGTGCCAGCAGCCAATCGGGACAGGGCCTAAGTTCACCCCTCCACTTT.

The J gene is TRBJ2-3, the V gene TRBV20-1; maybe TRBD2 (6 bases). The CDR3 sequence is 12 residues long. V gave up 0 bases and J gave up 8 bases, with 9 bases separating them. In germline, CDR1 is DFQATT, CDR2 SNEGSKA (reference sequence). CDR3 sequence reads: CSARDREITQYF. The CDR3 nucleotides are TGCAGTGCTAGAGATCGGGAGATTACGCAGTATTTT.

V usage is TRBV10-3 and J usage is TRBJ2-5, with no clear D. The V end was cut by 4 bases, the J end by 7 bases, with 13 bases between. This CDR3 spans 13 amino acids. Per the germline V gene, CDR1 is ENHRY and CDR2 is SYGVKD. The CDR3 bases are TGTGCCATCAGTGGAACAGCCGTGGGGACCCAGTACTTC. This translates into CAISGTAVGTQYF.

V usage is TRBV4-2 and J usage is TRBJ2-1; D remains ambiguous. The V end was cut by 0 bases, the J end by 5 bases, with 20 bases between. Germline assignment: CDR1 LGHNA and CDR2 YNFKEQ. The CDR3 consists of 18 residues. The CDR3 nucleotides read TGTGCCAGCAGCCAAGAGGGGTCGGGCACCCCATCTGACAATGAGCAGTTCTTC. Protein: CASSQEGSGTPSDNEQFF.

For this clonotype: Since the CDR3 does not end with the conserved phenylalanine or tryptophan, this likely comes from a read error. V gene TRBV10-1 combines with J gene TRBJ2-2; 9 nucleotides align to TRBD1. Trimming removed 3 bases from V and 5 bases from J; junction bases left unmatched: 4. The germline V gene has CDR1 WNHNN and CDR2 SYGVQD (reference sequence). The CDR3 extends over 15 amino acids. This CDR3 reads CASSDGTGWTGELFS. DNA for the CDR3: TGCGCCAGCAGTGATGGGACAGGGTGGACCGGGGAGCTGTTTTCT.

This sequence joins TRBV30 and TRBJ2-6; maybe TRBD1 (6 bases). Germline V gene data show CDR1 as GTSNPN and CDR2 as SVGIG (reference sequence). Trimming removed 4 bases at V and 0 bases at J, with 10 bases between. This CDR3 comprises 15 residues. The DNA for the CDR3 is TGTGCCTGGACCTGGACAGCCTCTGGGGCCAACGTCCTGACTTTC. Residues: CAWTWTASGANVLTF.

J is TRBJ2-1 and V is TRBV28; TRBD2 aligns across 12 bases. CDR1 is MDHEN and CDR2 is SYDVKM in the germline V gene. The junction had 6 bases not matched to a gene; V was cut back by 8 bases and J by 4 bases. This CDR3 spans 15 amino acids. CDR3 region: CASGLAGRTYNEQFF. CDR3 DNA sequence: TGTGCCAGCGGACTAGCGGGACGAACTTACAATGAGCAGTTCTTC.

This clonotype was seen repeatedly, ten times or more. The chain joins TRBV6-5 to TRBJ2-7; D remains unclear. The CDR3 loop spans 12 amino acids. Trimming pared 5 bases from V and 8 bases from J, leaving 13 bases between. The germline CDR1 and CDR2 sequences are MNHEY and SVGAGI. The CDR3 nucleotides read TGTGCCAGCAGTGAATGGGCGGCAAAGCAGTACTTC. This translates into CASSEWAAKQYF.

The chain has TRBV25-1 and TRBJ2-1; a possible D gene is TRBD1 (6 bases). With 1 base removed from V and 2 bases from J, the gap between germline ends came to 12 bases. The CDR3 is 16 residues long. CDR1 and CDR2 from the germline V gene are MGHDK and SYGVNS. The CDR3 protein is CASSEFTGQTYNEQFF. DNA for the CDR3: TGTGCCAGCAGTGAATTTACAGGGCAAACCTACAATGAGCAGTTCTTC.

The V gene is TRBV7-8, the J gene TRBJ1-5; TRBD1 might be the D (6 bases). This CDR3 spans 17 amino acids. The V and J ends lost 5 bases and 5 bases respectively, with 22 bases between them. CDR1 and CDR2 (germline): SGHVS, FQNEAQ. CDR3 residues: CASSLKHGGAGDQPQHF. The DNA of the CDR3 is TGTGCCAGCAGCCTAAAGCACGGGGGCGCGGGTGATCAGCCCCAGCATTTT.

This clonotype was seen many times. The V gene is TRBV5-1, the J gene TRBJ2-3; D may be TRBD2 (5 bases). V lost 0 bases to trimming and J lost 5 bases, with 10 bases between them. The germline gives CDR1 SGHRS, CDR2 YFSETQ. There are 14 residues in the CDR3. The CDR3 region has the DNA TGCGCCAGCAGCTTGGTCCTAAGCGGAGATACGCAGTATTTT. Amino acid sequence: CASSLVLSGDTQYF.

Remarks on this clonotype: This sequence may be a read error, since a much larger clone differs from it by one base. This chain connects TRBV6-1 to TRBJ2-7; 9 bases map to TRBD1. The CDR3 is made up of 14 amino acids. Germline V gene sequence: CDR1 MNHNS, CDR2 SASEGT. The CDR3 nucleotides are TGTGCCAGCAGGGGACAGGGAGAGATTTACGACCAGTACTTC. The encoded protein is CASRGQGEIYDQYF.